This T cell receptor (beta chain) was retrieved from a study of shared clonotypes between healthy human individuals (dated by TCRdb to 2019 to 2021). At the level of the whole study: Three men and a couple of women, aged 18 to 49 years, made up the cohort. For each donor, CD4 naive and CD4 memory were each given three plates, CD8 naive was given two plates, and CD8 memory was given one plate. Blood TCR repertoires of five healthy adults were deeply sequenced to estimate repertoire size and the extent of clonotype sharing between individuals. Libraries were prepared and TCR repertoires were sequenced by different laboratories using diverse techniques, in order to increase sequencing depth and limit assay-specific biases. Per donor, leukapheresis produced somewhere between about 0.9 and 9.5 billion PBMCs. What the study reported, not specific to this receptor: Compared with non-shared clonotypes, the clonotypes found in all four sorted-subset donors had higher generation probabilities. Naive subsets generally had larger estimated clonotype richness than memory subsets. Sampling was limited to blood, and TCR repertoires in tissue likely differ from TCR repertoires in blood. Because the study included a small number of donors, the genetic and exposure-history diversity represented was limited. Based on pairwise subsampling, the degree of clonotype sharing among donors was expected to be affected by sequencing depth. About 5% of naive CD4, 3.5% of naive CD8, about 2.1% of memory CD4, and 0.4% of memory CD8 clonotypes were shared across several donors. Incomplete sequencing was indicated by rarefaction of sorted-subset datasets, despite the large sequencing depth.

The donors were healthy, HIV-negative adults with no recently reported acute infections or vaccinations. Only Caucasian adults living in Nashville, Tennessee, USA were represented among the donors. Magnetic negative selection was used to enrich CD4+ T cells, after which naive cells were positively selected on CD45RA and the negative fraction became the memory subset. Blood was collected by leukapheresis, and PBMCs were isolated by Ficoll-Histopaque density gradient centrifugation and then cryopreserved in liquid nitrogen vapor phase. Analytical flow cytometry was used to check the purity and quantity of every magnetically sorted T cell population. Genomic DNA was isolated from every sorted fraction and measured by UV absorbance on a Nanodrop 2000c. With regard to this clone: The antigen it binds to is not known. No base qualities exist here, and no much larger clone lies one base off it.

Using the deep immunoSEQ assay, multiplex PCR amplified TCR CDR3 regions from genomic DNA. Extracted genomic DNA from each cell subset was spread evenly across all wells of several immunoSEQ 96-well plates, with each plate serving as a replicate. Each replicate PCR for sorted subsets received about 220 ng genomic DNA, equal to roughly 29,000 T cell genomes. Purified libraries were measured with a Qubit 3.0 fluorometer, size-checked on a Bioanalyzer 2100, and measured again with the KAPA Library Quantification kit. A separate single-read 150-cycle Illumina NextSeq 550 flow cell was used to sequence each immunoSEQ 96-well plate. As for the original processing: Because the immunoSEQ output held only junctional sequences and lacked quality scores, the filtering could not match the filtering applied to full-length reads. To assign V/J genes and CDR3, sequences were annotated against IMGT germline references using PyIR, a Python wrapper for IgBLAST v1.9. Reads were filtered out if the reads had weak V/J assignments (E-value above 1e-6), no CDR3, stop codons, out-of-frame junctions, or ambiguous translated residues. V3J clonotypes were defined as sequences sharing an identical inferred V gene, J gene, and CDR3 amino acid sequence. To compute the percentage overlap between repertoires, the number of shared unique clonotypes was divided by the size of the smaller repertoire. Three approaches were used to assess repertoire richness: RTK rarefaction, the Chao1 estimator, and Recon v2.1 estimates of unobserved clonotypes. Generation probabilities for all TCRbeta clonotypes obtained by the gDNA method from a handful of donors were computed using OLGA. Entries here come from immuneACCESS through TCRdb and include only in-frame sequences with V and J called. Some clones fail to appear in such tables; in the studies checked, an unresolved V gene covers under half of the shortfall, and the cause of the remainder is unknown. V and J calls and clone size are those listed in that table; D and trimming were worked out from the DNA. The sample profile shows about 2.3 million clones; 92% of them were found once. The ten biggest clones cover about 0.41% of the sample.

This clonotype was obtained from a man younger than 30 in good health. Some clones in this sample may be carry-over from other donors' samples. The sample consisted of naive CD4+ T cells from PBMCs. The cell subset or site label corresponds to: CD45RA+ positively selected.

The sequenced DNA: TGTGCCAGCAGTTTAGTAGCGCTCACAGATACGCAGTATTTT. The resulting protein is CASSLVALTDTQYF. This receptor chain uses TRBV28 and TRBJ2-3; TRBD2 is perhaps the D gene, given 5 matching bases. Inclusive of the bounding cysteine and phenylalanine, the CDR3 is 14 residues long. Kept here is only the CDR3 DNA, which spans 42 bases and is read in frame from base 1. V is shortened by 2 bases, J by 2 bases, and the region joining them spans 8 bases. The germline V gene provides CDR1 MDHEN and CDR2 SYDVKM.